Presented here are 7 T cell receptor beta chains from one specimen sequenced in a study of shared clonotypes between healthy human individuals (dated by TCRdb to between 2020 and 2021). Libraries were prepared through the immunoSEQ multiplex PCR assay. TCRdb took this table from immuneACCESS and kept in-frame rearrangements with V and J called. Such tables lack part of the clones; where checked against another copy, unresolved V genes explain under half of the gap, and the rest is unexplained. This sample comprises about 1.1 million clones, approximately 78% of them detected only once. The top ten clonotypes cover approximately 0.56% of the sample. The sequenced material came from memory CD4+ T cells from PBMCs. The label giving this sample's cell subset or site can be read as: CD45RA-negative fraction. Receptors were obtained from a man younger than 35 in good health. Some clones in this sample may be carry-over from other donors' samples.

J is TRBJ1-5 and V is TRBV19; 8 bases agree with TRBD1. Germline CDR1 reads LNHDA; CDR2 reads SQIVND (reference sequence). J gave up 7 bases and V 5 bases, and 7 bases lay outside the gene matches. The CDR3 loop spans 14 amino acids. CDR3 residues: CASSRGQAPQPQHF. The CDR3 DNA reads TGTGCCAGTAGTCGGGGACAGGCGCCCCAGCCCCAGCATTTT.

The J gene is TRBJ1-5, the V gene TRBV6-6; D call uncertain. The germline CDR1 and CDR2 sequences are MNHNY and SVGAGI (reference sequence). Between the trimmed V and J ends, which lost 2 bases and 4 bases, there was a span of 9 bases. CDR3 length equals 14 residues. The CDR3 DNA reads TGTGCCAGCAGTTACGAGGGTATTAATCAGCCCCAGCATTTT. Amino acids: CASSYEGINQPQHF.

Concerning this clone itself: A much larger clone sits a single nucleotide away, making a read error possible. The chain has TRBV10-3 and TRBJ2-1, with TRBD2 identical over 8 bases. This CDR3 is built from 17 residues. Germline V gene data show CDR1 as ENHRY and CDR2 as SYGVKD. The CDR3 loop reads CAVSDLRLASSYNEQFF. The CDR3 DNA follows: TGTGCCGTCAGTGACCTAAGACTAGCGAGCTCCTACAATGAGCAGTTCTTC.

This clone was picked up a small number of times. The gene calls are TRBV10-3 and TRBJ1-3, with D unclear. The CDR3 has 13 residues. The germline V gene has CDR1 ENHRY and CDR2 SYGVKD. V was cut by 5 bases and J by 4 bases, with 9 bases left in between. The CDR3 reads CAISPPPGNTIYF. The CDR3 region has the DNA TGTGCCATCAGTCCCCCGCCCGGAAACACCATATATTTT.

CDR3 DNA sequence: TGTGCCAGCAGTTACTCGTGGCGCGGCTACACCTTC. Protein sequence: CASSYSWRGYTF. The gene calls are TRBV6-6 and TRBJ1-2, with D uncertain. The ends were cut back, 0 bases at V and 8 bases at J, with 7 bases in the middle. Germline V lookup: CDR1 MNHNY, CDR2 SVGAGI (reference sequence). The CDR3 has 12 residues.

The genes are TRBV7-9 and TRBJ1-1, with D tentatively TRBD1 (5 bases). Per the germline V gene, CDR1 is SEHNR and CDR2 is FQNEAQ (reference sequence). V was pared by 0 bases and J by 1 base, with 9 bases between. The CDR3 is made up of 15 amino acids. The CDR3 sequence is CASSLAVGQNTEAFF. The DNA for the CDR3 is TGTGCCAGCAGCTTAGCGGTGGGGCAGAACACTGAAGCTTTCTTT.

This clone has only a few counts. This chain joins TRBV7-3 and TRBJ2-5; 12 nucleotides agree with TRBD2. The V and J ends lost 1 base and 2 bases, in that order; junction bases with no gene match: 20. The CDR3 consists of 22 residues. CDR1 SGHTA and CDR2 FQGTGA come from the germline V gene. In nucleotides, the CDR3 is TGTGCCAGCAGCTTAAAGGCCTCTACTAGCGGGAGGTTATTGGTGGGTCAAGAGACCCAGTACTTC. It codes for CASSLKASTSGRLLVGQETQYF.